This T cell receptor (beta chain) was observed in a study of technical replicates of blood from several donors. Generated by immunoSEQ multiplex PCR, the TCRdb table keeps only in-frame clones and is missing some. Found here are tens of thousands of clones, 95% to 98% of them singletons; the top ten hold approximately 0.17%. The CDR3 has 13 amino acids. Per germline, CDR1 SGHAT and CDR2 FQNNGV. V lost 3 bases to trimming and J lost 6 bases; unmatched junction nucleotides: 3. V is TRBV11-2 and J is TRBJ1-2; 8 bases are shared with TRBD1. Sequencing input: T cells isolated from PBMCs. The sequence was obtained from a human donor in good health. The CDR3 region is CASSLDRAHGYTF. CDR3 coding DNA: TGTGCCAGCAGCTTGGACAGGGCCCATGGCTACACCTTC.